This TCR beta chain was recorded in a study of T cells in Graves' hyperthyroidism and ophthalmopathy. In germline, CDR1 is SEHNR, CDR2 FQNEAQ (reference sequence). The CDR3 is 13 residues long. V lost 1 base and J 4 bases, leaving 5 bases between the germline ends. Amplification of TCR beta CDR3 regions was performed using RNA transcripts as template. A set of HTBI primers served as the primers for a first-round RT-PCR of the TCR CDR3. TCRdb called the multiplex PCR reads again in MiXCR, with one record for every CDR3 protein. The sample includes some 200,000 distinct CDR3 sequences, about 17% of them seen just once. This clonotype occurred many times. Patients counted as stable if ophthalmopathy did not develop within 18 months. The study excluded patients with uncontrolled infection, other autoimmune disease, pregnancy or lactation. Thyroid ultrasound and orbital computed tomography, with clinical symptoms and serum thyroxine and TRAb, informed diagnoses. Fresh peripheral blood, more than 8 ml of it, supplied the PBMCs.

This clonotype originated in a woman aged 50 to 60 with Graves' hyperthyroidism. Sequences were obtained from blood. The genes are TRBV7-9 and TRBJ2-4; no firm D call. DNA of the CDR3: TGTGCCAGCAGCTTAGGGAAGAAAAACATTCAGTACTTC. It codes for CASSLGKKNIQYF.